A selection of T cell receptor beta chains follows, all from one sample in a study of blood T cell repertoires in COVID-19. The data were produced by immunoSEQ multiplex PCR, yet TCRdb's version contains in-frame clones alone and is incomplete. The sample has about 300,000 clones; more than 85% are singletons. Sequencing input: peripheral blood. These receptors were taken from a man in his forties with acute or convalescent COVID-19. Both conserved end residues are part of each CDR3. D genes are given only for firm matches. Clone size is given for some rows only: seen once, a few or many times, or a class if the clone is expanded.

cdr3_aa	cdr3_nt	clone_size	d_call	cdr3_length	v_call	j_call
CASTLGASGFAYEQYF	TGTGCCAGCACCCTAGGGGCTAGCGGGTTCGCCTACGAGCAGTACTTC	-	TRBD2	16	TRBV9	TRBJ2-7
CASSSEDNQPQHF	TGTGCCAGCAGTTCAGAGGACAATCAGCCCCAGCATTTT	-	-	13	TRBV12-3/TRBV12-4	TRBJ1-5
CASSSTISTGSGYTF	TGTGCCAGCAGCTCAACAATCTCGACAGGGTCGGGCTACACCTTC	-	TRBD1	15	TRBV11-2	TRBJ1-2
CASSIDLGGGGETEAFF	TGTGCCAGTAGTATAGATCTAGGAGGGGGCGGAGAGACTGAAGCTTTCTTT	-	TRBD1	17	TRBV19	TRBJ1-1
CASRDRGRPNYGYTF	TGTGCCAGCCGGGACAGGGGACGCCCCAACTATGGCTACACCTTC	-	TRBD1	15	TRBV19	TRBJ1-2
CASSKQGISSGNTIYF	TGTGCCAGCAGTAAACAGGGGATCTCCTCTGGAAACACCATATATTTT	-	TRBD1	16	TRBV27	TRBJ1-3
CASSLLGSGDIQYF	TGCGCCAGCAGCTTGCTGGGATCGGGGGACATTCAGTACTTC	once	-	14	TRBV5-1	TRBJ2-4
CASRPFDREQGEQFF	TGTGCCAGCAGACCCTTCGACAGGGAACAAGGTGAGCAGTTCTTC	once	TRBD1	15	TRBV11-2	TRBJ2-1
CASSILGQVAYNEQFF	TGTGCCAGTAGTATACTCGGACAGGTCGCGTACAATGAGCAGTTCTTC	-	TRBD1	16	TRBV19	TRBJ2-1
CASSRSGTGELFF	TGTGCCAGCAGCCGCTCGGGTACCGGGGAGCTGTTTTTT	few	-	13	TRBV7-2	TRBJ2-2
CATSRGGSSYEQYF	TGTGCCACCAGCCGGGGAGGGAGCTCCTACGAGCAGTACTTC	-	TRBD2	14	TRBV15	TRBJ2-7
CASSSSGGSSEQFF	TGTGCCAGCAGCTCGTCAGGGGGGAGCAGTGAGCAGTTCTTC	-	-	14	TRBV5-6	TRBJ2-1
CASSKGGRRSQPQHF	TGTGCCAGCAGCAAAGGCGGCCGGAGGTCTCAGCCCCAGCATTTT	-	-	15	TRBV21-1	TRBJ1-5
CAWRRTRGSYEQYF	TGTGCCTGGAGGAGGACCAGGGGGTCCTACGAGCAGTACTTC	-	TRBD1	14	TRBV30	TRBJ2-7
CASSLGPTEAFF	TGTGCCAGCAGCCTTGGGCCCACTGAAGCTTTCTTT	-	-	12	TRBV5-5	TRBJ1-1
CASSVDDRANYGYTF	TGTGCCAGCAGCGTAGATGACAGAGCTAACTATGGCTACACCTTC	-	-	15	TRBV9	TRBJ1-2
CASSPSVLPGTEAFF	TGTGCCAGCAGCCCTTCAGTGCTTCCGGGGACTGAAGCTTTCTTT	once	-	15	TRBV4-2	TRBJ1-1
CASSTSGGARSSGNTIYF	TGTGCCAGCAGCACTAGCGGCGGGGCCAGGAGCTCTGGAAACACCATATATTTT	-	-	18	TRBV11-2	TRBJ1-3
CASSLTGPDRGGYTF	TGTGCCAGCAGCTTAACAGGGCCGGACAGAGGTGGCTACACCTTC	-	-	15	TRBV7-2	TRBJ1-2
CASSAGTGEFYEQYF	TGTGCCAGCAGCGCCGGGACAGGGGAGTTCTACGAGCAGTACTTC	once	TRBD1	15	TRBV9	TRBJ2-7
CASSPPTGTGDNQPQHF	TGTGCCAGCTCACCACCAACCGGGACAGGGGACAATCAGCCCCAGCATTTT	-	TRBD1	17	TRBV18	TRBJ1-5
CSVEGSADYYGYTF	TGCAGCGTTGAAGGTTCGGCAGACTACTATGGCTACACCTTC	-	-	14	TRBV29-1	TRBJ1-2
CASSLSALYEQYF	TGTGCCAGCAGCTTAAGCGCGTTGTACGAGCAGTACTTC	-	-	13	TRBV7-6	TRBJ2-7
CASRRSAGFPAGELFF	TGTGCCAGCAGGCGTTCGGCCGGGTTCCCCGCCGGGGAGCTGTTTTTT	-	-	16	TRBV27	TRBJ2-2
CASSDPNRGNGYGYTF	TGCGCCAGCAGCGATCCTAACAGGGGTAACGGCTATGGCTACACCTTC	-	TRBD1	16	TRBV5-1	TRBJ1-2